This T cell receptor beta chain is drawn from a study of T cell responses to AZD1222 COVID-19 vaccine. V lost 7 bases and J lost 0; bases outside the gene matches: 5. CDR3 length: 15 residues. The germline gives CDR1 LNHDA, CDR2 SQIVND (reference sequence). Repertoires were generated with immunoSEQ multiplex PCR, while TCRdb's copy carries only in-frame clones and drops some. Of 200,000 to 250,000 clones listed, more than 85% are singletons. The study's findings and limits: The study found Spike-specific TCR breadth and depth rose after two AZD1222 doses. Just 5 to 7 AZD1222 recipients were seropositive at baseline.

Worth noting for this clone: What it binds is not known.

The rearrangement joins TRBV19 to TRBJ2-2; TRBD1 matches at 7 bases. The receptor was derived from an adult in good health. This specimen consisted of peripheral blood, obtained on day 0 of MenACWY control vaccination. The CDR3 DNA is TGTGCCAGTACGAAGACAGGGCCGAACACCGGGGAGCTGTTTTTT. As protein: CASTKTGPNTGELFF.